This TCR beta chain was identified in a study of memory CD4+ T cells and cytomegalovirus serostatus. Using immunoSEQ multiplex PCR, the repertoire was profiled, and TCRdb retains in-frame clones only, with some absent. The top ten clones hold around 0.9% of a sample with about 61,000 clones, 75% to 90% of them seen once. CDR3 length: 12 residues. The V and J ends lost 3 bases and 4 bases respectively, with 4 bases between them. The V gene's germline CDR1 is WSHSY and CDR2 SAAADI. The sort gate was single viable CD3+CD4+CD8-CD45RO+ cells for memory CD4+ T cells. This clone was picked up a small number of times.

The sequence derives from an adult in good health and CMV-seronegative. Material: memory CD4+ T cells from blood. The V and J genes are TRBV10-2 and TRBJ2-1; D uncertain. The CDR3 nucleotides are TGCGCCAGCAGTGAAGGGTACAATGAGCAGTTCTTC. Residues: CASSEGYNEQFF.